This passage covers 32 T cell receptor beta chains from one sample sequenced in a study of metastatic and nonmetastatic thyroid tumors (dated by TCRdb to the early 2020s). No treatment had been received by any patient before thyroid surgery. The library was prepared using PCR. The sample was run on an Illumina HiSeq 4000. Using fastp trimming at Q25 and MiXCR clonotype assembly, TCRdb reanalyzed the public sequencing data and kept in-frame beta chains. The sample records more than 20,000 clones, 10% to 15% of which are singletons. The biggest ten clones account for around 22% of the sample. The specimen was blood. The receptors come from a female donor with papillary thyroid cancer or a benign thyroid nodule (not recorded which). Some clones in this sample may be carry-over from other donors' samples.

This clone came up a few times. A single base separates this from a much larger clone, so it may be a read error. The sample holds other DNA sequences that translate to the same CDR3. The chain couples TRBV12-5 to TRBJ1-5; the D is unclear. Per the germline V gene, CDR1 is LGHNT and CDR2 is FRNRAP. Trimming removed 7 bases from V and 6 bases from J, with 13 bases in between. The CDR3 length is 13 residues. The CDR3 DNA reads TGTGCTAGTGCCGGGAGAATAAGTCAGCCCCAGCATTTT. Translating it yields CASAGRISQPQHF.

In its sample, this clone was seen many times. The V call is TRBV7-9, the J call TRBJ2-7; TRBD1 might be the D (5 bases). Germline loops: CDR1 SEHNR, CDR2 FQNEAQ (reference sequence). The length of the CDR3 is 13 residues. V was trimmed by 6 bases and J by 3 bases, leaving 12 bases between them. Here the CDR3 DNA reads TGTGCCAGCAGACAGGTAACCAGCTACGAGCAGTACTTC. It codes for CASRQVTSYEQYF.

This clone occurred many times. This chain connects TRBV4-1 to TRBJ2-5; D is uncertain. This CDR3 contains 17 residues. The germline V gene has CDR1 MGHRA and CDR2 YSYEKL. Trimming shortened V by 0 bases and J by 2 bases, and 16 bases separated the two germline ends. Here the CDR3 DNA reads TGCGCCAGCAGCCAAGATGTGGCCCCCGGGCAGCAAGAGACCCAGTACTTC. This translates into CASSQDVAPGQQETQYF.

The gene calls are TRBV7-8 and TRBJ1-5; TRBD1 might be the D (5 bases). V lost 6 bases to trimming and J lost 4 bases, with 19 bases between them. The germline CDR1 and CDR2 sequences are SGHVS and FQNEAQ. The CDR3 has 16 amino acids. The DNA for the CDR3 is TGTGCCAGCAGAGTCAGGGACGGGGCTATAAATCAGCCCCAGCATTTT. Translated: CASRVRDGAINQPQHF.

The chain recombines TRBV5-4 with TRBJ2-7, with D unresolved. In germline, CDR1 is SGHNT, CDR2 YYREEE (reference sequence). V was shortened by 10 bases and J by 3 bases, with 14 bases between the two germline ends. This CDR3 region has 12 residues. The CDR3 DNA follows: TGTGCCGGCACCCCGGACGGCTACGAGCAGTACTTC. Its translation is CAGTPDGYEQYF.

Ten or more counts support this clone. V gene TRBV9 combines with J gene TRBJ2-2, with no clear D. The CDR3 contains 16 residues. Germline CDR1 is SGDLS and CDR2 is YYNGEE. V was cut by 0 bases and J by 6 bases, with 15 bases left in between. The CDR3 DNA reads TGTGCCAGCAGCGTAGTAGGTGGGGTACGGGCCGGGGAGCTGTTTTTT. This sequence encodes CASSVVGGVRAGELFF.

This clone showed up many times. The chain combines TRBV7-2 with TRBJ1-2; 9 positions match TRBD1. The CDR3 is made up of 15 amino acids. Germline lookup yields CDR1 SGHTA and CDR2 FQGNSA. Losses at the gene ends were 2 bases for V and 1 base for J; bases not matched to a gene: 2. CDR3 protein: CASSLRGQGNYGYTF. The CDR3 region has the DNA TGTGCCAGCAGCTTAAGGGGACAGGGTAACTATGGCTACACCTTC.

This clone has at least ten counts. Relative to the germline gene, one junction end is altered; a read error may explain this. V gene TRBV6-1 combines with J gene TRBJ2-1; 11 bases match TRBD1. This CDR3 region has 13 residues. Germline values: CDR1 MNHNS, CDR2 SASEGT. CDR3 DNA: TGTGCCAGCAGTGCCATAAGGGGACAGGGGGTTGACTTC. It specifies CASSAIRGQGVDF.

This clone was found many times. The chain uses TRBV7-3 and TRBJ1-5; the D gene is possibly TRBD1 (6 bases). CDR3 length: 13 residues. Trimming removed 5 bases from V and 7 bases from J, with 12 bases in between. Looked up from germline, CDR1 is SGHTA and CDR2 is FQGTGA. The CDR3 spells CASSLGQGQPQHF. The CDR3 bases are TGTGCCAGCAGCCTTGGGCAGGGGCAGCCCCAGCATTTT.

This clone came up many times. The chain recombines TRBV19 with TRBJ1-6; the D gene is possibly TRBD1 (6 bases). Germline values: CDR1 LNHDA, CDR2 SQIVND (reference sequence). The length of the CDR3 is 17 residues. V was cut by 1 base and J by 0 bases, with 10 bases left in between. CDR3 amino acids: CASSIATGSSYNSPLHF. The CDR3 nucleotides are TGTGCCAGTAGTATAGCTACAGGGAGCTCCTATAATTCACCCCTCCACTTT.

This clone was seen a few times. The V call is TRBV12-5, the J call TRBJ1-6; the D is unclear. The CDR3 is 11 amino acids. CDR1 is LGHNT, CDR2 FRNRAP, per germline. Trimming took off 4 bases at V and 9 bases at J, with 4 bases between the two ends. In DNA, the CDR3 is TGTGCTAGTGGTTGGGGTTCACCCCTCCACTTT. This translates into CASGWGSPLHF.

This clone was seen at least ten times. The chain recombines TRBV9 with TRBJ2-7; TRBD2 matches 12 bases. The germline gives CDR1 SGDLS, CDR2 YYNGEE. The CDR3 has 16 residues. V shed 0 bases, J shed 4 bases, and the junction held 5 bases outside the gene matches. CDR3 nucleotide sequence: TGTGCCAGCAGCGTAGGACTAGCGGGGGACCGTTACGAGCAGTACTTC. It specifies CASSVGLAGDRYEQYF.

This clone was detected ten times or more. The chain has TRBV27 and TRBJ1-2; no definite D call. Germline V CDR1 and CDR2: MNHEY, SMNVEV (reference sequence). Deletions cut 0 bases from V and 2 bases from J, with 7 bases between. The CDR3 sequence is 14 residues long. The CDR3 nucleotides read TGTGCCAGCAGTTTATCTTCGGGAAACTATGGCTACACCTTC. Translation: CASSLSSGNYGYTF.

The table lists this clone with many counts. Being one base from a much bigger clone, this may be a read error. The chain combines TRBV12-3 or TRBV12-4 with TRBJ2-1; possibly TRBD1 for D (6 bases). CDR3 length: 17 residues. CDR3 in amino acids: CAGSRLLTGSSYNEQFF. The DNA of the CDR3 is TGTGCCGGCAGCAGACTCCTGACAGGCAGCTCCTACAATGAGCAGTTCTTC.

This clone was seen repeatedly, ten times or more. This chain's CDR3 is CAWSTSIGDTEAFF. CDR3 in DNA: TGTGCCTGGAGTACCAGCATAGGGGACACTGAAGCTTTCTTT. This chain joins TRBV30 and TRBJ1-1; possible D gene TRBD1, 5 bases. Germline V lookup: CDR1 GTSNPN, CDR2 SVGIG (reference sequence). This CDR3 comprises 14 residues. V gave up 2 bases and J gave up 3 bases, with 13 bases separating them.

This clone has at least ten counts. The V call is TRBV20-1, the J call TRBJ1-2; no firm D call. This CDR3 has 14 amino acids. Germline CDR1 and CDR2: DFQATT and SNEGSKA (reference sequence). V shed 3 bases and J shed 7 bases, with 18 bases lying between them. In DNA form, the CDR3 reads TGCAGTGCTAGGTCGCCGGGGTCCGTCGTTGGCTACACCTTC. This codes for CSARSPGSVVGYTF.

There are many counts of this clone. This chain links TRBV3-1 with TRBJ1-1, with D unresolved. Germline CDR1 LGHDT, CDR2 YNNKEL (reference sequence). There are 15 residues in the CDR3. V was clipped by 0 bases and J by 8 bases, with 16 bases between them. The CDR3 bases are TGTGCCAGCAGCCAAGATCTCTTGGGGAAGGGAGAAGCTTTCTTT. Residues: CASSQDLLGKGEAFF. Together with reference TRBV3-1 and TRBJ1-1, the CDR3 gives the full variable domain: DTAVSQTPKYLVTQMGNDKSIKCEQNLGHDTMYWYKQDSKKFLKIMFSYNNKELIINETVPNRFSPKSPDKAHLNLHINSLELGDSAVYFCASSQDLLGKGEAFFGQGTRLTVV.

This clone appeared many times. In the same sample, other DNA sequences code for this CDR3. The rearrangement links TRBV19 to TRBJ2-5, with 10 bases identical to TRBD1. V was pared by 1 base and J by 5 bases, with 1 base of the junction left unmatched. Per germline, CDR1 LNHDA and CDR2 SQIVND (reference sequence). This CDR3 is 14 amino acids long. The CDR3 is CASSIGQGAETQYF. The CDR3 DNA reads TGTGCCAGTAGTATAGGACAGGGGGCCGAGACCCAGTACTTC.

This clone was picked up many times. The rearrangement joins TRBV11-3 to TRBJ1-1, with TRBD1 matching 7 bases. Germline values: CDR1 SGHNT, CDR2 YENEEA. V lost 0 bases to trimming and J lost 1 base; unmatched junction nucleotides: 14. CDR3 length: 19 amino acids. CDR3 loop: CASSLDFRARGPPNTEAFF. CDR3 nucleotides: TGTGCCAGCAGCTTAGATTTCAGGGCGAGGGGGCCCCCGAACACTGAAGCTTTCTTT.

This clone was counted ten times or more. V is TRBV10-3 and J is TRBJ1-5; no firm D call. Germline assignment: CDR1 ENHRY and CDR2 SYGVKD. The CDR3 covers 14 residues. V was trimmed by 6 bases and J by 1 base, leaving 10 bases between them. The CDR3 here is CAISQTPSNQPQHF. DNA for the CDR3: TGTGCCATCAGCCAAACCCCGAGCAATCAGCCCCAGCATTTT.

In regard to this clone: This may come from a read error, since a much larger clone is one base off. This sequence joins TRBV5-1 and TRBJ2-5; tentative D call: TRBD1 (6 bases). Per germline, CDR1 SGHRS and CDR2 YFSETQ. This CDR3 contains 14 residues. Written as DNA, the CDR3 is TGCGCCAGCAGCCCAGACGCTGAGGGGGAGACCAAGTACTTC. Translation gives CASSPDAEGETKYF. The full variable domain, rest sourced from reference TRBV5-1 and TRBJ2-5, is KAGVTQTPRYLIKTRGQQVTLSCSPISGHRSVSWYQQTPGQGLQFLFEYFSETQRNKGNFPGRFSGRQFSNSRSEMNVSTLELGDSALYLCASSPDAEGETKYFGPGTRLLVL.

There are many counts of this clone. The chain links TRBV7-2 to TRBJ2-1; D may match TRBD1 or TRBD2 (5 bases each). The ends were cut back, 3 bases at V and 4 bases at J, with 7 bases in the middle. This CDR3 is 13 amino acids long. Germline V gene data show CDR1 as SGHTA and CDR2 as FQGNSA. This chain's CDR3 is CASSFGTYNEQFF. In DNA form, the CDR3 reads TGTGCCAGCAGCTTCGGGACGTACAATGAGCAGTTCTTC. Drawing the rest from reference TRBV7-2 and TRBJ2-1, the complete variable domain is GAGVSQSPSNKVTEKGKDVELRCDPISGHTALYWYRQSLGQGLEFLIYFQGNSAPDKSGLPSDRFSAERTGGSVSTLTIQRTQQEDSAVYLCASSFGTYNEQFFGPGTRLTVL.

The table lists this clone with many counts. The chain employs TRBV4-2 and TRBJ1-4; possibly TRBD1 for D (6 bases). The germline V gene encodes CDR1 LGHNA and CDR2 YNFKEQ. V was trimmed by 4 bases and J by 4 bases, leaving 10 bases between them. This CDR3 comprises 14 residues. The CDR3 spells CASSLQGFNEKLFF. CDR3 nucleotide sequence: TGTGCCAGCAGCCTACAGGGTTTTAATGAAAAACTGTTTTTT.

The chain recombines TRBV6-2 or TRBV6-3 with TRBJ1-5, with TRBD1 identical over 7 bases. V lost 6 bases and J lost 6; bases outside the gene matches: 14. The CDR3 loop spans 16 amino acids. Germline V gene lookup returns CDR1 MNHEY and CDR2 SVGEGT. The CDR3 sequence is CASSRSGQAWFQPQHF. The DNA of the CDR3 is TGTGCCAGCAGCCGGAGTGGACAGGCTTGGTTTCAGCCCCAGCATTTT.

This clone was counted at least ten times. This sequence joins TRBV3-1 and TRBJ2-7; D is unclear. Looked up from germline, CDR1 is LGHDT and CDR2 is YNNKEL (reference sequence). The CDR3 sequence is 13 residues long. Trimming removed 3 bases at V and 3 bases at J, with 9 bases between. The CDR3 DNA sequence: TGTGCCAGCAGCCAGCAAGGCCACTACGAGCAGTACTTC. Encoded protein: CASSQQGHYEQYF.

This clone showed up many times. CDR3 sequence: CASSQETSTYGRFYNEQFF. Written as DNA, the CDR3 is TGTGCCAGCAGCCAAGAGACTAGCACGTACGGGAGGTTCTACAATGAGCAGTTCTTC. The chain is built from TRBV4-2 and TRBJ2-1; 7 bases fit TRBD2. CDR3 length equals 19 residues. Germline V lookup: CDR1 LGHNA, CDR2 YNFKEQ. Trimming took 0 bases from V and 3 from J; bases not matched to a gene: 14.

This clone was counted many times. J is TRBJ2-7 and V is TRBV5-1, with D perhaps given as TRBD1 or TRBD2 (5 bases each). Trimming cost V 4 bases and J 2 bases, with 13 bases left between them. CDR3 length: 14 amino acids. Germline CDR1 reads SGHRS; CDR2 reads YFSETQ. The CDR3 DNA reads TGCGCCAGCAGCCCCGGGACGGGGCCCTACGAGCAGTACTTC. Protein sequence: CASSPGTGPYEQYF. Full variable domain (missing parts from reference TRBV5-1 and TRBJ2-7): KAGVTQTPRYLIKTRGQQVTLSCSPISGHRSVSWYQQTPGQGLQFLFEYFSETQRNKGNFPGRFSGRQFSNSRSEMNVSTLELGDSALYLCASSPGTGPYEQYFGPGTRLTVT.

This clone has just a few counts. The chain recombines TRBV28 with TRBJ1-2; 10 positions match TRBD1. Germline assignment: CDR1 MDHEN and CDR2 SYDVKM. The CDR3 loop spans 13 amino acids. J was trimmed by 8 bases and V by 5 bases; bases with no gene match: 5. CDR3 sequence reads: CASSRGQGGGYTF. Here the CDR3 DNA reads TGTGCCAGCAGTAGAGGACAGGGGGGAGGCTACACCTTC.

The CDR3 DNA reads as TGTGCCAGCAGTTACACTAGTGGTCAGCCCCAGCATTTT. It encodes CASSYTSGQPQHF. This rearrangement joins TRBV6-2 or TRBV6-3 to TRBJ1-5; no definite D call. With 2 bases removed from V and 6 bases from J, the gap between germline ends came to 8 bases. The CDR3 is 13 residues long. The germline V gene has CDR1 MNHEY and CDR2 SVGEGT.

Many counts were recorded for this clone. The chain combines TRBV9 with TRBJ2-3; TRBD2 might be the D (5 bases). Trimming left V 1 base short and J 3 bases short, with 12 bases between. This CDR3 spans 15 amino acids. The V gene's germline CDR1 is SGDLS and CDR2 YYNGEE. This chain's CDR3 is CASSVYGLETDTQYF. The CDR3 DNA reads as TGTGCCAGCAGCGTATACGGACTGGAAACAGATACGCAGTATTTT.

As regards this clone: In this CDR3 the conserved last residue, phenylalanine or tryptophan, is missing, so a read error is likely. No DNA is shown, since the ends of the CDR3 on it are uncertain; the CDR3 is the one TCRdb lists. The chain couples TRBV6-2 or TRBV6-3 to TRBJ2-7. Germline V lookup: CDR1 MNHEY, CDR2 SVGEGT. The CDR3 sequence runs 15 residues, both termini included. CDR3: CASSYSTSGSYEKYL.

Judged by abundance, this clone is medium-sized. J is TRBJ2-2 and V is TRBV7-9, with 9 bases aligning to TRBD1. The V gene's germline CDR1 is SEHNR and CDR2 FQNEAQ (reference sequence). The CDR3 covers 15 residues. Trimming at V came to 6 bases and at J to 5 bases, leaving 7 bases not matched to a gene. The CDR3 DNA reads TGTGCCAGCAGACCGGGACAGGGTGGAACCGGGGAGCTGTTTTTT. Its translation: CASRPGQGGTGELFF. The full variable domain, its missing parts supplied by reference TRBV7-9 and TRBJ2-2, is DTGVSQNPRHKITKRGQNVTFRCDPISEHNRLYWYRQTLGQGPEFLTYFQNEAQLEKSRLLSDRFSAERPKGSFSTLEIQRTEQGDSAMYLCASRPGQGGTGELFFGEGSRLTVL.